This TCR beta chain derives from a study of blood T cell repertoires in COVID-19. Participants had their cohort set by participant-reported clinical history. With V trimmed by 5 bases and J by 4 bases, 3 bases remained unmatched. CDR1 and CDR2 (germline): SGHTA, FQGTGA. The CDR3 totals 14 residues. Repertoires were generated with immunoSEQ multiplex PCR, while TCRdb's copy carries only in-frame clones and drops some. The data contain approximately 160,000 clones, approximately 82% of them singletons. This clone was seen a single time. The clonotype was recovered from a woman aged 45-60 years in a cohort exposed to, infected with or recovered from COVID-19 (not recorded which). This chain uses TRBV7-3 with TRBJ2-3, with 10 bases that match TRBD1. Sequenced sample: PBMCs or T cells enriched from blood (not recorded which). The CDR3 DNA sequence: TGTGCCAGCAGCCAGGACAGGGGGTCAGATACGCAGTATTTT. Its protein is CASSQDRGSDTQYF. The full variable domain, with the rest looked up from reference TRBV7-3 and TRBJ2-3, is GAGVSQTPSNKVTEKGKYVELRCDPISGHTALYWYRQSLGQGPEFLIYFQGTGAADDSGLPNDRFFAVRPEGSVSTLKIQRTERGDSAVYLCASSQDRGSDTQYFGPGTRLTVL.